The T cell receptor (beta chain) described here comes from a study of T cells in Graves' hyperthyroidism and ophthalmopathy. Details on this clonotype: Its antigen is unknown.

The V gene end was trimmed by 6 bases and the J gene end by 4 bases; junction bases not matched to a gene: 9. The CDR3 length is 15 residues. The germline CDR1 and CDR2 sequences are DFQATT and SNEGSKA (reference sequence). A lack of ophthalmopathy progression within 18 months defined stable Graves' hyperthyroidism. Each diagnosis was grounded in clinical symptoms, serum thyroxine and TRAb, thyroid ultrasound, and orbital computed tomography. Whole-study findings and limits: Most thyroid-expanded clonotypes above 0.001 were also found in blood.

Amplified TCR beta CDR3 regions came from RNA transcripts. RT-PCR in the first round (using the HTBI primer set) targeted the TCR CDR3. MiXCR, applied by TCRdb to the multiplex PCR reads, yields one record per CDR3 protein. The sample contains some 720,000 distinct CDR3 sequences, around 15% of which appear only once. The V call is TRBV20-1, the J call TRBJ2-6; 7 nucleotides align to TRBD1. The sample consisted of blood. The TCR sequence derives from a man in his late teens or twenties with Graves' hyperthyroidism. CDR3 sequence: CSARDRTRGANVLTF. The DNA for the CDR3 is TGCAGTGCCAGGGACAGAACCAGGGGGGCCAACGTCCTGACTTTC.